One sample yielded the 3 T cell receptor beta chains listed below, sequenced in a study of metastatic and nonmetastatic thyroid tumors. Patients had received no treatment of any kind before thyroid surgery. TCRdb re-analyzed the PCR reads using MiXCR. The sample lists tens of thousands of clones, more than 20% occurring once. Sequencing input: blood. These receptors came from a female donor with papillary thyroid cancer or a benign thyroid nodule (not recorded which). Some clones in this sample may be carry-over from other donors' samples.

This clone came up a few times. The DNA for the CDR3 is TGTGCCAGCATTGACGTAGGCTACACCTTC. This sequence encodes CASIDVGYTF. The chain uses TRBV6-1 and TRBJ1-2; D gene unclear. The CDR3 totals 10 residues. V gave up 7 bases and J gave up 8 bases, with 8 bases separating them. Germline V CDR1 and CDR2: MNHNS, SASEGT.

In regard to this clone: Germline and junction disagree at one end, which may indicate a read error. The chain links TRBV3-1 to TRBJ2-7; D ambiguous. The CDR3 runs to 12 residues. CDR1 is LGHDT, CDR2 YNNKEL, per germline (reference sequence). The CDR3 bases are TGTGCCATCAGCCAAGAGCTCTACGAGCAGTACTTC. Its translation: CAISQELYEQYF.

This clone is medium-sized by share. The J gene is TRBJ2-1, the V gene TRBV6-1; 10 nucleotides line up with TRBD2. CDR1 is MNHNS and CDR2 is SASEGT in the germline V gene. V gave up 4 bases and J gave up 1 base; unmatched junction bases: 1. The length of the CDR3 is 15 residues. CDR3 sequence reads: CASSALAGSYNEQFF. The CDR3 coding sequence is TGTGCCAGCAGTGCACTAGCGGGATCCTACAATGAGCAGTTCTTC.